These 26 T cell receptor beta chains came from one sample sequenced in a study of control samples from healthy donors and cancer patients. The table came from immunoSEQ multiplex PCR; TCRdb's copy has only in-frame clones and leaves some out. The sample consists of over 50,000 clones, approximately 86% of them appearing once. The material sequenced was blood. The source is a middle-aged man in good health.

V usage is TRBV6-4 and J usage is TRBJ1-1; D may be TRBD1 (5 bases). Germline assignment: CDR1 MRHNA and CDR2 SNTAGT. Trimming pared 6 bases from V and 3 bases from J, leaving 17 bases between. The CDR3 is 15 amino acids. The CDR3 nucleotides read TGTGCCAGCAGAGAGGGAATTCAGGGAGACACTGAAGCTTTCTTT. This gives the protein CASREGIQGDTEAFF.

The chain couples TRBV12-3 or TRBV12-4 to TRBJ2-5; 8 bases are shared with TRBD2. The length of the CDR3 is 13 residues. The junction had 7 bases not matched to a gene; V was cut back by 6 bases and J by 7 bases. The CDR3 region is CASSPSGSGTQYF. CDR3 in DNA: TGTGCCAGCAGCCCTAGCGGGTCGGGGACCCAGTACTTC.

The genes are TRBV4-3 and TRBJ2-7; TRBD1 might be the D (5 bases). Germline CDR1 and CDR2: LGHNA and YSLEER. V was shortened by 0 bases and J by 2 bases, with 11 bases between the two germline ends. The CDR3 is made up of 15 amino acids. The CDR3 loop is CASSQDVGRAYEQYF. CDR3 bases: TGCGCCAGCAGCCAAGATGTCGGCAGGGCCTACGAGCAGTACTTC.

The rearrangement joins TRBV10-2 to TRBJ2-7, with D perhaps given as TRBD1 or TRBD2 (6 bases each). The CDR3 sequence is 13 residues long. Germline assignment: CDR1 WSHSY and CDR2 SAAADI. V shed 8 bases and J shed 4 bases, with 15 bases lying between them. The CDR3 DNA sequence: TGCGCCAGCCGGGGGCTGGGGGAGTACGAGCAGTACTTC. Its translation is CASRGLGEYEQYF.

The V gene is TRBV6-5, the J gene TRBJ2-2; a possible D gene is TRBD1 (5 bases). Trimming pared 0 bases from V and 4 bases from J, leaving 12 bases between. CDR3 length equals 16 residues. CDR1 is MNHEY, CDR2 SVGAGI, per germline. The chain's CDR3 is CASSYSNQQGTGELFF. The CDR3 DNA is TGTGCCAGCAGTTACTCCAACCAGCAGGGCACCGGGGAGCTGTTTTTT.

The table lists this clone with a count of one. The gene calls are TRBV27 and TRBJ2-7; maybe TRBD2 (6 bases). The CDR3 is made up of 13 amino acids. V shed 10 bases and J shed 3 bases, with 16 bases lying between them. Germline V gene data show CDR1 as MNHEY and CDR2 as SMNVEV (reference sequence). As DNA, the CDR3 is TGTGCCACCCTATCTTGGACTAACTACGAGCAGTACTTC. Its translation is CATLSWTNYEQYF.

CDR3 amino acids: CASPRDRGEQYF. The CDR3 nucleotides are TGTGCCAGTCCCCGGGACAGGGGCGAGCAGTACTTC. The chain employs TRBV19 and TRBJ2-7, with 10 positions matching TRBD1. CDR3 size: 12 residues. Germline V gene data show CDR1 as LNHDA and CDR2 as SQIVND (reference sequence). Trimming at V came to 8 bases and at J to 6 bases, leaving 4 bases not matched to a gene.

The gene calls are TRBV5-6 and TRBJ2-5; D possibly corresponds to TRBD1 (6 bases). Trimming stripped 8 bases from V and 4 bases from J, with 15 bases between. The CDR3 has 13 residues. CDR1 and CDR2 (germline): SGHDT, YYEEEE. CDR3 region: CASLGTIGETQYF. The CDR3 nucleotides are TGTGCCAGTCTCGGGACAATAGGAGAGACCCAGTACTTC.

The gene calls are TRBV5-8 and TRBJ1-2; no firm D call. The CDR3 is 10 residues long. With 1 base removed from V and 8 bases from J, the gap between germline ends came to 3 bases. CDR1 is SGHTS, CDR2 YDEGEE, per germline. CDR3 in amino acids: CASSLSGYTF. CDR3 bases: TGTGCCAGCAGCTTGAGCGGCTACACCTTC.

This rearrangement joins TRBV3-1 (or the pseudogene TRBV3-2) to TRBJ2-6; TRBD2 is a possible D gene (5 bases). Looked up from germline, CDR1 is LGHDT and CDR2 is YNNKEL (reference sequence). Between the trimmed V and J ends, which lost 1 base and 0 bases, there was a span of 10 bases. This CDR3 has 17 residues. The CDR3 sequence is CASSQVLASSGANVLTF. DNA for the CDR3: TGTGCCAGCAGCCAAGTTCTAGCTAGCTCTGGGGCCAACGTCCTGACTTTC.

This chain joins TRBV5-6 and TRBJ2-3; 7 nucleotides line up with TRBD2. V lost 2 bases and J lost 5; bases outside the gene matches: 11. The germline CDR1 and CDR2 sequences are SGHDT and YYEEEE. There are 16 residues in the CDR3. The CDR3 sequence: CASSLAAGDVGDTQYF. For the CDR3, the DNA is TGTGCCAGCAGCTTAGCCGCGGGAGACGTGGGAGATACGCAGTATTTT.

V and J are TRBV5-5 and TRBJ2-2; 7 bases are shared with TRBD1. The CDR3 runs to 14 residues. CDR1 is SGHKS, CDR2 YYEKEE, per germline (reference sequence). The trim removed 3 bases at V and 4 bases at J, leaving 3 bases unmatched. The CDR3 loop reads CASSWGQSTGELFF. The CDR3 nucleotides read TGTGCCAGCAGCTGGGGACAGAGCACCGGGGAGCTGTTTTTT.

J is TRBJ1-2 and V is TRBV5-6; no definite D call. The CDR3 has 14 residues. From germline, CDR1 is SGHDT and CDR2 YYEEEE. Trimming took 0 bases from V and 3 from J, leaving 9 bases between them. The CDR3 region has the DNA TGTGCCAGCAGCTTGGTTTCGACGGACTATGGCTACACCTTC. This translates into CASSLVSTDYGYTF. The complete variable domain, with remaining parts taken from reference TRBV5-6 and TRBJ1-2, reads DAGVTQSPTHLIKTRGQQVTLRCSPKSGHDTVSWYQQALGQGPQFIFQYYEEEERQRGNFPDRFSGHQFPNYSSELNVNALLLGDSALYLCASSLVSTDYGYTFGSGTRLTVV.

This clone was counted once. The chain combines TRBV27 with TRBJ2-1, with 9 bases that match TRBD1. The CDR3 is 14 amino acids. Germline V lookup: CDR1 MNHEY, CDR2 SMNVEV (reference sequence). Trimming took 6 bases from V and 6 from J; bases not matched to a gene: 6. Here the CDR3 DNA reads TGTGCCAGCAGGGACAGGGGCAGGTCCAATGAGCAGTTCTTC. It translates to CASRDRGRSNEQFF.

The chain employs TRBV7-7 and TRBJ2-3; D is possibly TRBD2 (5 bases). Looked up from germline, CDR1 is SSHAT and CDR2 is FNYEAQ (reference sequence). The length of the CDR3 is 15 residues. V was shortened by 4 bases and J by 2 bases, with 13 bases between the two germline ends. In DNA, the CDR3 is TGTGCCAGCAGCTCTTCAGCGGAAACCACAGATACGCAGTATTTT. This sequence encodes CASSSSAETTDTQYF.

V and J are TRBV6-1 and TRBJ1-2, with D maybe TRBD1 (5 bases). This CDR3 comprises 17 residues. Deletions cut 2 bases from V and 0 bases from J, with 16 bases between. CDR1 is MNHNS and CDR2 is SASEGT in the germline V gene. DNA of the CDR3: TGTGCCAGCAGTGAAATATCCGGGGGATCAGCTAACTATGGCTACACCTTC. Protein: CASSEISGGSANYGYTF.

The rearrangement links TRBV14 to TRBJ1-2; D not resolved. Trimming removed 4 bases at V and 4 bases at J, with 10 bases between. Germline loops: CDR1 SGHDN, CDR2 FVKESK. CDR3 size: 13 residues. The CDR3 DNA follows: TGTGCCAGCAGCCCGGGTCGAGGCTATGGCTACACCTTC. Residues: CASSPGRGYGYTF.

The chain is built from TRBV4-3 and TRBJ2-1; D unresolved. The V gene's germline CDR1 is LGHNA and CDR2 YSLEER. The V gene lost 8 bases and the J gene lost 3 bases, with 8 bases spanning the gap. CDR3 length equals 12 residues. This chain's CDR3 is CASGSGYNEQFF. CDR3 in DNA: TGCGCCAGCGGCTCTGGCTACAATGAGCAGTTCTTC.

V is TRBV6-2 or TRBV6-3 and J is TRBJ2-7, with 9 positions matching TRBD2. CDR1 MNHEY and CDR2 SVGEGT come from the germline V gene. The CDR3 contains 15 residues. The ends lost 4 bases at V and 0 bases at J; junction bases unmatched: 4. The CDR3 sequence: CASSSIAGASYEQYF. The DNA for the CDR3 is TGTGCCAGCAGTTCTATAGCGGGAGCCTCCTACGAGCAGTACTTC.

In this sample, this clone turned up a few times. The rearrangement links TRBV13 to TRBJ2-2; D gene uncertain. CDR3 size: 16 residues. Trimming removed 5 bases from V and 2 bases from J, with 15 bases in between. Germline V CDR1 and CDR2: PRHDT, FYEKMQ (reference sequence). CDR3 in amino acids: CASSHTLGPNTGELFF. The CDR3 DNA reads as TGTGCCAGCAGCCACACCCTAGGACCCAACACCGGGGAGCTGTTTTTT.

This clone occurred a few times. The chain employs TRBV5-1 and TRBJ1-3; the D is unclear. CDR1 is SGHRS and CDR2 is YFSETQ in the germline V gene. The CDR3 is made up of 16 amino acids. Between the trimmed V and J ends, which lost 2 bases and 0 bases, there was a span of 12 bases. The CDR3 DNA follows: TGCGCCAGCAGCTTTCTGGACTCACACTCTGGAAACACCATATATTTT. It codes for CASSFLDSHSGNTIYF.

The rearrangement uses TRBV12-3 or TRBV12-4 and TRBJ2-1; D perhaps matches TRBD1 (5 bases). The CDR3 has 13 amino acids. With 1 base removed from V and 9 bases from J, the gap between germline ends came to 10 bases. The CDR3 nucleotides read TGTGCCAGCAGTTTAGGTAGCCAGGGTGAGCAGTTCTTC. Its translation: CASSLGSQGEQFF.

The chain's CDR3 is CSAYVTYGYTF. In DNA form, the CDR3 reads TGCAGTGCTTACGTTACCTATGGCTACACCTTC. The V gene is TRBV20-1, the J gene TRBJ1-2, with D hard to call. The germline V gene encodes CDR1 DFQATT and CDR2 SNEGSKA (reference sequence). V lost 5 bases and J 4 bases, leaving 8 bases between the germline ends. This CDR3 is 11 amino acids long.

J is TRBJ2-2 and V is TRBV12-3 or TRBV12-4; D gene ambiguous. The CDR3 totals 13 residues. Trimming stripped 4 bases from V and 5 bases from J, with 8 bases between. The CDR3 nucleotides are TGTGCCAGCAGTTGGATGGGAACCGGGGAGCTGTTTTTT. Translated: CASSWMGTGELFF.

The genes are TRBV24-1 and TRBJ2-1; possibly TRBD1 for D (5 bases). Trimming took off 1 base at V and 10 bases at J, with 10 bases between the two ends. This CDR3 comprises 13 residues. Per the germline V gene, CDR1 is KGHDR and CDR2 is SFDVKD. CDR3 sequence: CATSDFIAGEQFF. DNA for the CDR3: TGTGCCACCAGTGATTTTATCGCAGGGGAGCAGTTCTTC.

The chain links TRBV14 to TRBJ2-7; 8 bases fit TRBD1. Germline CDR1 and CDR2: SGHDN and FVKESK. This CDR3 has 16 residues. V gave up 5 bases and J gave up 2 bases; unmatched junction bases: 11. The CDR3 DNA sequence: TGTGCCAGCAGCTGGACAGGGAGAAGTGCCCCCTACGAGCAGTACTTC. Translated, it gives CASSWTGRSAPYEQYF.